The sequence of this TCR beta chain was determined in a study of cytomegalovirus exposure and HLA in healthy donors. Study results and limitations: Apparent HLA restriction characterized most CMV-associated TCR beta chains in a later analysis. A list of 150 to 200 TCR beta chains associated with cytomegalovirus was given. Per published reports, the classifier diagnosed cytomegalovirus status with high specificity and sensitivity. The study dropped some indistinguishable V segments, TRBV6-2 and TRBV6-3 among them.

The PCR was carried out with 60 Vbeta primers and 13 Jbeta primers. Profiling relied on immunoSEQ multiplex PCR, and the TCRdb table lists in-frame clones only, not all of them. Of 100,000 to 150,000 clones in the sample, approximately 80% were seen once. CDR3 length equals 13 residues. Trimming removed 3 bases at V and 0 bases at J, with 5 bases between. Per germline, CDR1 SGDLS and CDR2 YYNGEE. A word on this clone: What it binds is not known.

This receptor was obtained from a female donor in good health and CMV-seropositive. The gene calls are TRBV9 and TRBJ2-3; D not resolved. The sequenced sample was PBMCs. Here the CDR3 DNA reads TGTGCCAGCAGCGGAGAAAGCACAGATACGCAGTATTTT. This translates into CASSGESTDTQYF.